What follows is one T cell receptor beta chain and its context. Its cognate antigen is unknown. V dropped 5 bases and J dropped 8 bases, with 9 bases sitting between them. This CDR3 is built from 12 residues. Looked up from germline, CDR1 is LNHDA and CDR2 is SQIVND (reference sequence). This sample is drawn from a study of T cell responses to AZD1222 COVID-19 vaccine. Generated by immunoSEQ multiplex PCR, the TCRdb table keeps only in-frame clones and is missing some. The table includes 150,000 or so clones, less than 90% detected once. Whole-study results and caveats: Donors were chiefly white British, with a greater number of females, and clonal diversity was perhaps underestimated.

This chain links TRBV19 with TRBJ2-2; no firm D call. The sequenced sample was peripheral blood, obtained on day 0 of AZD1222 vaccination. The receptor comes from an adult in good health. The CDR3 DNA sequence: TGTGCCAGTAGTCTCCGAACGGGGGAGCTGTTTTTT. The encoded protein is CASSLRTGELFF.